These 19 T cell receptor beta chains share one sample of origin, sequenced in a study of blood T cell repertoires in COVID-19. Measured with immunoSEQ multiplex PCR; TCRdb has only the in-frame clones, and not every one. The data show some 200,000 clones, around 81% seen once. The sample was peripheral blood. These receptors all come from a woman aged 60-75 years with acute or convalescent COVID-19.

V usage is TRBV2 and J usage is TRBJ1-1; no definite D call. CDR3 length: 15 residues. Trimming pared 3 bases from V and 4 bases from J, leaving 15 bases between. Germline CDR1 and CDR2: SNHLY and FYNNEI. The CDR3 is CASSDVVPSSTEAFF. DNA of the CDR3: TGTGCCAGCAGTGATGTGGTACCGAGTAGCACTGAAGCTTTCTTT.

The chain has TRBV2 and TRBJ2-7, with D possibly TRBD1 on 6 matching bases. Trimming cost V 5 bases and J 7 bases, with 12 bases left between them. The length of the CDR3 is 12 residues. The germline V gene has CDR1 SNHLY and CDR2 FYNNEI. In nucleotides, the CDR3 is TGTGCCAGCAGTTGGATCCAGGGGGAGCAGTACTTC. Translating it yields CASSWIQGEQYF.

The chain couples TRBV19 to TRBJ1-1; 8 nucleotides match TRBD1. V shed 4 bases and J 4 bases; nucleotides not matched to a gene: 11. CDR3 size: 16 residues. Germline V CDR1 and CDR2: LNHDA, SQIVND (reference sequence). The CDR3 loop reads CASSTTQGAEGTEAFF. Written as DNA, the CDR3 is TGTGCCAGTAGTACCACCCAGGGGGCGGAGGGCACTGAAGCTTTCTTT.

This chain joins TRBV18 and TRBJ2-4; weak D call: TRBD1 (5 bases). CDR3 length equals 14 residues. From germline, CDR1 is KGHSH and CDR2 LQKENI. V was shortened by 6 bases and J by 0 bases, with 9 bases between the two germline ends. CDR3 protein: CASSPTVAKNIQYF. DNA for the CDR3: TGTGCCAGCTCCCCGACAGTAGCCAAAAACATTCAGTACTTC.

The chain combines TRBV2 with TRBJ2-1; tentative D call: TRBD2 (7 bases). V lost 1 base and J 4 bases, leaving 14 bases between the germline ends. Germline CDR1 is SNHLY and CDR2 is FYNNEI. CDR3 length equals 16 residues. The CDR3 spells CASSEGYGGAYNEQFF. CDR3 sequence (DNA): TGTGCCAGCAGTGAAGGGTATGGGGGGGCTTACAATGAGCAGTTCTTC. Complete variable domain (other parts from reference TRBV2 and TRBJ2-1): EPEVTQTPSHQVTQMGQEVILRCVPISNHLYFYWYRQILGQKVEFLVSFYNNEISEKSEIFDDQFSVERPDGSNFTLKIRSTKLEDSAMYFCASSEGYGGAYNEQFFGPGTRLTVL.

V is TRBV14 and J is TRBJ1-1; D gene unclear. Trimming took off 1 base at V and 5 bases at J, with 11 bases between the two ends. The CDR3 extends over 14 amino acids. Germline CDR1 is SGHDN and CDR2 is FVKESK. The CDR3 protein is CASSQGRGRTEAFF. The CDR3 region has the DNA TGTGCCAGCAGCCAAGGAAGAGGGAGGACTGAAGCTTTCTTT.

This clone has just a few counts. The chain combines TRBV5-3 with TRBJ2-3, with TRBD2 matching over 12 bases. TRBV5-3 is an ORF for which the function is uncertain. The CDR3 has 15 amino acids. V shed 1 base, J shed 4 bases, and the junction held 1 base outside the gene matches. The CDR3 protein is CARSLTSGGPDTQYF. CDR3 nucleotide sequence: TGTGCCAGAAGCTTGACTAGCGGGGGGCCAGATACGCAGTATTTT.

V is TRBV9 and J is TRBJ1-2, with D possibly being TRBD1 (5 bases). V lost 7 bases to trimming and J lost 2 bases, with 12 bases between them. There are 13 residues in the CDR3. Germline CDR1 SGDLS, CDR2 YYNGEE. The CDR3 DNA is TGTGCCAGCCGTCACAGGACCAACTATGGCTACACCTTC. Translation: CASRHRTNYGYTF.

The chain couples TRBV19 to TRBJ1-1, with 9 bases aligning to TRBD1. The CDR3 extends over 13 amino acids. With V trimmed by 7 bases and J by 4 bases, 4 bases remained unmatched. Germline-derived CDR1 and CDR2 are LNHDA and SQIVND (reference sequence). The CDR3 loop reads CASNRGLGTEAFF. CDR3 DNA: TGTGCCAGTAACAGGGGGCTCGGCACTGAAGCTTTCTTT.

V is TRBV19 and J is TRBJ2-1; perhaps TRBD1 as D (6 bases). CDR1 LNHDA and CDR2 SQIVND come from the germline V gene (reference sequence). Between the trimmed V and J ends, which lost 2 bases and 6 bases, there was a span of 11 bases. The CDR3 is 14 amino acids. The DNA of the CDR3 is TGTGCCAGTAGTATATACAGGGTGAGCAATGAGCAGTTCTTC. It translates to CASSIYRVSNEQFF.

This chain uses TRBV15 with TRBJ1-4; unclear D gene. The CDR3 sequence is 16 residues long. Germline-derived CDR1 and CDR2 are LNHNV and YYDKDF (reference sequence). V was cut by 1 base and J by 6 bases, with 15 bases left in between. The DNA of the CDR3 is TGTGCCACCAGCAGAGTTCGAGGCCCAGATGATGAAAAACTGTTTTTT. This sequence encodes CATSRVRGPDDEKLFF.

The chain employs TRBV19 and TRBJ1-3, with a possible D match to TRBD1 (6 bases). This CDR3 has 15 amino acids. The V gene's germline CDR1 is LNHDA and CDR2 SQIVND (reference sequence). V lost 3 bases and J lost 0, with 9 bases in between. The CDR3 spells CASSITGTSGNTIYF. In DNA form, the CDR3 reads TGTGCCAGTAGTATTACAGGGACCTCTGGAAACACCATATATTTT.

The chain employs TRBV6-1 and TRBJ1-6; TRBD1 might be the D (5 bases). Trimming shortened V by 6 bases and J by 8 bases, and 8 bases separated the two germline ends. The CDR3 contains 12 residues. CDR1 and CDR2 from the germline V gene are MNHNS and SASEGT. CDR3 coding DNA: TGTGCCAGCAGGTTACAGGATTCACCCCTCCACTTT. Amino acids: CASRLQDSPLHF.

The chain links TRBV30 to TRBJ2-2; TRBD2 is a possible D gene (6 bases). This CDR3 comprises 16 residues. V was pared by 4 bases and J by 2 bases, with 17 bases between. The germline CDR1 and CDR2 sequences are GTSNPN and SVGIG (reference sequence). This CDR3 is CAWTLFAGTNTGELFF. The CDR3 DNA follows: TGTGCCTGGACCCTCTTTGCGGGAACTAACACCGGGGAGCTGTTTTTT. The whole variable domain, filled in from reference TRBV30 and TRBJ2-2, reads SQTIHQWPATLVQPVGSPLSLECTVEGTSNPNLYWYRQAAGRGLQLLFYSVGIGQISSEVPQNLSASRPQDRQFILSSKKLLLSDSGFYLCAWTLFAGTNTGELFFGEGSRLTVL.

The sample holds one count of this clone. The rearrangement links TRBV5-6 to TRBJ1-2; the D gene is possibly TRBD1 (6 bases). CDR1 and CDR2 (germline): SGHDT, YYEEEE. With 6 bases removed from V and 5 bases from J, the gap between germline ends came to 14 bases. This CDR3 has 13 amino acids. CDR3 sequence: CASTGEIGYGYTF. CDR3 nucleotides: TGTGCCAGCACAGGGGAAATAGGGTATGGCTACACCTTC.

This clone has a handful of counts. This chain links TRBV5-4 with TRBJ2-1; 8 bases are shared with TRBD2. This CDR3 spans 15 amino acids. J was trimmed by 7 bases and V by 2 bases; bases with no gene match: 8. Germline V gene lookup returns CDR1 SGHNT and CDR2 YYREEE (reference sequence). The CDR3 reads CASSFTSGLGNEQFF. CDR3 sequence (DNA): TGTGCCAGCAGCTTCACTAGCGGCTTGGGGAATGAGCAGTTCTTC.

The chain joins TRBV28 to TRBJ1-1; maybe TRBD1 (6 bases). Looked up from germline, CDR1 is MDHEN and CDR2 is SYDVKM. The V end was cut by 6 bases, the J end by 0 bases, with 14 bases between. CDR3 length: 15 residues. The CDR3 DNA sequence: TGTGCCAGCAGCCCCTGGACAGCTATGAACACTGAAGCTTTCTTT. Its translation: CASSPWTAMNTEAFF.

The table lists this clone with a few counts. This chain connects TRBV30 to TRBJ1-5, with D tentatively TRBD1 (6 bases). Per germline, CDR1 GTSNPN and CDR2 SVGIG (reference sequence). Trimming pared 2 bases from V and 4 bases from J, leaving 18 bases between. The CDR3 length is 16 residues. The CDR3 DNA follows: TGTGCCTGGAGTTCCGTTGTGGGGGGGGCTAATCAGCCCCAGCATTTT. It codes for CAWSSVVGGANQPQHF. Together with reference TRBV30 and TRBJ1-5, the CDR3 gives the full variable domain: SQTIHQWPATLVQPVGSPLSLECTVEGTSNPNLYWYRQAAGRGLQLLFYSVGIGQISSEVPQNLSASRPQDRQFILSSKKLLLSDSGFYLCAWSSVVGGANQPQHFGDGTRLSIL.

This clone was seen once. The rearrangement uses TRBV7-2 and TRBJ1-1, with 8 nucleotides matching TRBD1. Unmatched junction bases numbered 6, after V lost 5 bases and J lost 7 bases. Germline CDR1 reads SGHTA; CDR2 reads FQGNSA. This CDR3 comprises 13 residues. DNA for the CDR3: TGTGCCAGCAGCAGGGACAGGAGGGTTGAAGCTTTCTTT. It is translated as CASSRDRRVEAFF.